The text below deals with one TCR beta chain. Sequence at one end of the junction differs from germline and may be a read error. This record belongs to a study of human T cells and chemical hapten exposure. The time point here: patch test 1, 2 weeks after DPC sensitization. Treatment described: therapeutic diphenylcyclopropenone sensitization with weekly scalp DPC. TCRdb called the RACE reads again in MiXCR, with one record for every CDR3 protein. The data contain roughly 200,000 distinct CDR3 sequences, about 20% of them seen just once; the ten biggest clones take up less than 7%. Germline V gene data show CDR1 as SSHAT and CDR2 as FNYEAQ (reference sequence). This CDR3 region has 15 residues.

Sequences were derived from whole blood, sampled in connection with sensitization to the hapten diphenylcyclopropenone (DPC). This clonotype originated in a woman between 50 and 59 years old with alopecia areata. Some clones in this sample may be carry-over from other donors' samples. The V gene is TRBV7-7, the J gene TRBJ2-5, with D possibly called TRBD1 or TRBD2 (5 bases each). The CDR3 DNA reads TGTGCTAGCAGCCCCAATGCAGGGAGCCAAGAGACCCAGTACTTC. Its translation: CASSPNAGSQETQYF.